One sample yielded the 29 T cell receptor beta chains listed below, sequenced in a study of identical twins. In TCRdb, the 5' RACE reads were re-called with MiXCR into one record per CDR3 protein. The table records around 340,000 distinct CDR3 sequences, 12% of them present only once. These same records also appear under a second study, on yellow fever vaccine responses in identical twins.

Sequenced sample: CD8+ T cells sorted from blood. Source of these receptors: a woman younger than 35 in good health.

The chain recombines TRBV27 with TRBJ1-5; 9 positions match TRBD1. The V gene end was trimmed by 5 bases and the J gene end by 4 bases; junction bases not matched to a gene: 6. This CDR3 contains 15 residues. The germline CDR1 and CDR2 sequences are MNHEY and SMNVEV (reference sequence). The CDR3 loop reads CASSPGQGTNQPQHF. CDR3 nucleotides: TGTGCCAGCAGTCCGGGACAGGGAACTAATCAGCCCCAGCATTTT.

V gene TRBV24-1 combines with J gene TRBJ2-1, with D perhaps matching TRBD2 (6 bases). The CDR3 spans 14 residues. V lost 3 bases and J 4 bases, leaving 9 bases between the germline ends. Per germline, CDR1 KGHDR and CDR2 SFDVKD. The CDR3 DNA reads as TGTGCCACCAGTGATCTGGCGGGGTACAATGAGCAGTTCTTC. Encoded protein: CATSDLAGYNEQFF.

The chain is built from TRBV10-2 and TRBJ2-1; 9 nucleotides agree with TRBD2. V was clipped by 6 bases and J by 3 bases; unmatched bases: 6. The germline V gene has CDR1 WSHSY and CDR2 SAAADI. This CDR3 contains 15 residues. CDR3 region: CASRLAGTSYNEQFF. CDR3 sequence (DNA): TGCGCCAGCAGGCTAGCGGGAACAAGCTACAATGAGCAGTTCTTC.

This clonotype came up a few times. This chain uses TRBV27 with TRBJ2-1, with 7 positions matching TRBD2. Germline V gene sequence: CDR1 MNHEY, CDR2 SMNVEV (reference sequence). Trimming took 2 bases from V and 2 from J; bases not matched to a gene: 3. The CDR3 runs 15 residues. CDR3 sequence reads: CASSLGAGAYNEQFF. The CDR3 DNA follows: TGTGCCAGCAGTTTAGGGGCGGGGGCCTACAATGAGCAGTTCTTC.

This sequence joins TRBV4-1 and TRBJ2-7; TRBD1 aligns across 8 bases. V trimming: 1 base; J trimming: 4 bases; junction bases outside the gene matches: 6. Germline CDR1 is MGHRA and CDR2 is YSYEKL. This CDR3 has 15 residues. The CDR3 loop reads CASSQVPGDRYEQYV. CDR3 in DNA: TGCGCCAGCAGCCAAGTTCCAGGGGACAGGTACGAGCAGTACGTC.

This clonotype was recorded many times. This chain joins TRBV9 and TRBJ2-5; D not resolved. Germline V lookup: CDR1 SGDLS, CDR2 YYNGEE. V lost 7 bases, J lost 5 bases, and 3 bases lay in between. The CDR3 loop spans 9 amino acids. Here the CDR3 reads CASGETQYF. CDR3 in DNA: TGTGCCAGCGGGGAGACCCAGTACTTC.

This clonotype was seen only a few times. V and J are TRBV12-3 or TRBV12-4 and TRBJ2-3, with D uncertain. Trimming removed 3 bases from V and 3 bases from J, with 13 bases in between. CDR3 size: 15 residues. The CDR3 region has the DNA TGTGCCAGCAGTTTTTCTGGGGAAGGAACAGATACGCAGTATTTT. This sequence encodes CASSFSGEGTDTQYF.

This chain uses TRBV3-1 with TRBJ1-6; no clear D gene. The germline V gene has CDR1 LGHDT and CDR2 YNNKEL (reference sequence). V lost 0 bases, J lost 4 bases, and 7 bases lay in between. CDR3 length equals 15 residues. The CDR3: CASSQDLEYNSPLHF. CDR3 DNA sequence: TGTGCCAGCAGCCAAGATTTGGAGTATAATTCACCCCTCCACTTT.

This clonotype showed up just a few times. The chain carries TRBV3-1 and TRBJ2-1; 9 bases align to TRBD1. This CDR3 contains 16 residues. V lost 2 bases, J lost 8 bases, and 10 bases stayed unmatched. In germline, CDR1 is LGHDT, CDR2 YNNKEL (reference sequence). The CDR3 DNA follows: TGTGCCAGCAGCCAACACCGGGACAGGGTCAGGGATGAGCAGTTCTTC. The encoded protein is CASSQHRDRVRDEQFF.

The CDR3 DNA follows: TGCGCCAGCAGTGACCCGGGGGACGGGGAGCTGTTTTTT. Protein product: CASSDPGDGELFF. The V and J genes are TRBV10-1 and TRBJ2-2, with D perhaps TRBD2 (6 bases). Germline V gives CDR1 WNHNN, CDR2 SYGVQD (reference sequence). This CDR3 contains 13 residues. The germline V and J ends were trimmed by 3 bases and 7 bases, with 9 bases remaining between them.

This clonotype was seen at least ten times. The rearrangement links TRBV12-3 or TRBV12-4 to TRBJ2-5; TRBD2 matches at 12 bases. The ends lost 5 bases at V and 3 bases at J; junction bases unmatched: 4. This CDR3 region has 15 residues. This CDR3 is CASSGLAGIEETQYF. In DNA, the CDR3 is TGTGCCAGCAGTGGACTAGCGGGAATTGAAGAGACCCAGTACTTC.

This clonotype was observed many times. The rearrangement joins TRBV7-9 to TRBJ2-7; no clear D. The CDR3 sequence is 12 residues long. The V end was cut by 11 bases, the J end by 2 bases, with 13 bases between. Germline values: CDR1 SEHNR, CDR2 FQNEAQ (reference sequence). The CDR3 loop reads CASSTTPYEQYF. As DNA, the CDR3 is TGTGCCTCCTCAACCACGCCCTACGAGCAGTACTTC.

This clonotype was recorded at least ten times. The rearrangement joins TRBV4-1 to TRBJ2-5; D tentatively reads TRBD1 or TRBD2 (5 bases each). The germline V and J ends were trimmed by 0 bases and 5 bases, with 10 bases remaining between them. CDR3 size: 14 residues. Germline V CDR1 and CDR2: MGHRA, YSYEKL. The CDR3 coding sequence is TGCGCCAGCAGCCAAGAAAACGGGGCGGAGACCCAGTACTTC. It translates to CASSQENGAETQYF.

This clonotype came up many times. One end of the junction does not line up with germline, which may come from a read error. The chain has TRBV12-3 or TRBV12-4 and TRBJ2-1, with 9 bases matching TRBD2. This CDR3 contains 15 residues. The CDR3 region has the DNA TGTGCCAGCAGTATAGCGGGAGACCTTCCAGCTGAGCAGTTCTTC. Its protein product is CASSIAGDLPAEQFF.

This clonotype was observed many times. The chain recombines TRBV12-3 or TRBV12-4 with TRBJ2-7; D is uncertain. The length of the CDR3 is 12 residues. Deletions cut 1 base from V and 6 bases from J, with 7 bases between. CDR3 region: CASSLGNIEQYV. The CDR3 DNA is TGTGCCAGCAGTTTAGGCAATATCGAGCAGTACGTC.

The chain carries TRBV20-1 and TRBJ1-3; D call uncertain. The V gene's germline CDR1 is DFQATT and CDR2 SNEGSKA (reference sequence). The ends were cut back, 4 bases at V and 7 bases at J, with 17 bases in the middle. This CDR3 spans 14 amino acids. CDR3 amino acids: CSAKRQGPGNTIYF. The CDR3 coding sequence is TGCAGTGCTAAGCGCCAAGGGCCGGGGAACACCATATATTTT.

This clonotype was seen ten or more times. The chain employs TRBV5-5 and TRBJ2-7, with 8 bases identical to TRBD2. Losses at the gene ends were 0 bases for V and 2 bases for J; bases not matched to a gene: 4. The CDR3 has 15 amino acids. CDR1 is SGHKS, CDR2 YYEKEE, per germline (reference sequence). CDR3 protein: CASSLGTGGPYEQYV. The CDR3 coding sequence is TGTGCCAGCAGCTTGGGGACGGGGGGGCCCTACGAGCAGTACGTC.

The sample holds a few counts of this clonotype. The chain carries TRBV24-1 and TRBJ2-5, with D maybe TRBD2 (5 bases). Trimming shortened V by 1 base and J by 1 base, and 12 bases separated the two germline ends. The germline V gene has CDR1 KGHDR and CDR2 SFDVKD. CDR3 length: 16 residues. CDR3 region: CATSDFEGGTQETQYF. The CDR3 coding sequence is TGTGCCACCAGTGATTTCGAGGGCGGCACCCAAGAGACCCAGTACTTC.

The sample holds a few counts of this clonotype. This chain connects TRBV9 to TRBJ2-1; 9 nucleotides agree with TRBD1. Germline V gene lookup returns CDR1 SGDLS and CDR2 YYNGEE. CDR3 length equals 15 residues. The ends lost 0 bases at V and 6 bases at J; junction bases unmatched: 4. DNA for the CDR3: TGTGCCAGCAGCGTAGGGGGACAGGGCCTCAATGAGCAGTTCTTC. It specifies CASSVGGQGLNEQFF.

The table lists this clonotype with a few counts. The chain links TRBV7-9 to TRBJ2-5; the D call may be TRBD1 or TRBD2 (5 bases each). Germline values: CDR1 SEHNR, CDR2 FQNEAQ (reference sequence). Trimming removed 5 bases from V and 5 bases from J, with 18 bases in between. This CDR3 comprises 15 residues. CDR3 protein: CASSQGQGPRETQYF. CDR3 DNA sequence: TGTGCCAGCAGCCAAGGTCAGGGACCGCGGGAGACCCAGTACTTC. Full variable domain (rest looked up from reference TRBV7-9 and TRBJ2-5): DTGVSQNPRHKITKRGQNVTFRCDPISEHNRLYWYRQTLGQGPEFLTYFQNEAQLEKSRLLSDRFSAERPKGSFSTLEIQRTEQGDSAMYLCASSQGQGPRETQYFGPGTRLLVL.

V is TRBV6-2 or TRBV6-3 and J is TRBJ2-1, with D tentatively TRBD2 (6 bases). The V end was cut by 2 bases, the J end by 5 bases, with 16 bases between. This CDR3 has 16 amino acids. The germline gives CDR1 MNHEY, CDR2 SVGEGT. The CDR3 protein is CASSYGGTRPNNEQFF. The CDR3 nucleotides read TGTGCCAGCAGTTACGGGGGGACTCGGCCTAACAATGAGCAGTTCTTC.

The V call is TRBV28, the J call TRBJ1-2; D ambiguous. Germline V gives CDR1 MDHEN, CDR2 SYDVKM. With 2 bases removed from V and 4 bases from J, the gap between germline ends came to 8 bases. CDR3 length: 13 amino acids. CDR3 region: CASSLESSYGYTF. The CDR3 region has the DNA TGTGCCAGCAGTTTAGAATCGAGCTATGGCTACACCTTC.

Only a few counts were recorded for this clonotype. This sequence joins TRBV5-1 and TRBJ2-1, with a tentative D call TRBD2 (6 bases). The germline gives CDR1 SGHRS, CDR2 YFSETQ. V lost 4 bases and J lost 5, with 13 bases in between. The CDR3 runs 14 residues. In DNA form, the CDR3 reads TGCGCCAGCAGCCCAAGCGGGCGGGACAATGAGCAGTTCTTC. This encodes CASSPSGRDNEQFF.

In its sample, this clonotype was seen a few times. The rearrangement uses TRBV11-3 and TRBJ2-2; D is undetermined. CDR3 size: 13 residues. CDR1 is SGHNT, CDR2 YENEEA, per germline. V was clipped by 5 bases and J by 7 bases, with 11 bases between them. The CDR3 nucleotides read TGTGCCAGCAGCCCTCGTGAATACGGGGAGCTGTTTTTT. Translated, it gives CASSPREYGELFF.

Only a few counts were recorded for this clonotype. This chain connects TRBV20-1 to TRBJ2-3, with TRBD1 matching 7 bases. CDR3 length: 14 residues. Germline loops: CDR1 DFQATT, CDR2 SNEGSKA (reference sequence). Losses at the gene ends were 3 bases for V and 6 bases for J; bases not matched to a gene: 9. The CDR3 DNA reads TGCAGTGCTAGGCTCTCGACAGGGTTGGATACGCAGTATTTT. It yields the protein CSARLSTGLDTQYF.

This clonotype was detected ten times or more. V gene TRBV5-1 combines with J gene TRBJ2-1; 10 nucleotides agree with TRBD2. From germline, CDR1 is SGHRS and CDR2 YFSETQ. The J segment lost 7 bases and the V segment lost 4 bases, leaving 8 bases of the junction unmatched. CDR3 size: 15 residues. The CDR3 sequence: CASSLQAGGGNEQFF. The DNA of the CDR3 is TGCGCCAGCAGCCTCCAAGCGGGAGGGGGTAATGAGCAGTTCTTC.

This clonotype was observed a few times. The rearrangement links TRBV7-8 to TRBJ2-1; 10 bases match TRBD2. The CDR3 spans 15 residues. Germline V gives CDR1 SGHVS, CDR2 FQNEAQ. V lost 2 bases and J lost 8; bases outside the gene matches: 6. DNA of the CDR3: TGTGCCAGCAGCTTACCTAGCGGGAGTACCGATGAGCAGTTCTTC. This codes for CASSLPSGSTDEQFF.

A note on this clonotype: A much bigger clone sits one base away, suggesting this may be a read error. This rearrangement joins TRBV4-1 to TRBJ1-2; no definite D call. The CDR3 is 16 residues long. Germline-derived CDR1 and CDR2 are MGHRA and YSYEKL. As DNA, the CDR3 is TGCGCCAGCAGCCAAGTCGAGATACAGTCGAACTGTGGCTACACCTTC. Amino acid sequence: CASSQVEIQSNCGYTF.

At least ten counts were recorded for this clonotype. V and J are TRBV15 and TRBJ1-5; no clear D. The CDR3 length is 16 residues. Trimming pared 0 bases from V and 0 bases from J, leaving 9 bases between. Germline V lookup: CDR1 LNHNV, CDR2 YYDKDF (reference sequence). The CDR3 nucleotides are TGTGCCACCAGCAGAGATGTGTCCGTTAGCAATCAGCCCCAGCATTTT. Protein product: CATSRDVSVSNQPQHF.